A selection of T cell receptor beta chains follows, all from one sample in a study of cytomegalovirus exposure and HLA in healthy donors. This table comes from immunoSEQ multiplex PCR, and its TCRdb copy is limited to in-frame clones, with some not included. The sample lists some 200,000 clones, about 80% occurring once. The sample comprised PBMCs. The receptors originated from a boy aged 10-17 years in good health and CMV-seronegative. Both conserved end residues are part of each CDR3. A D gene is named only where the DNA matches it firmly. Part of the rows lack a size; the others show once, few, many or a class for expanded clones.

V gene: TRBV5-1; J gene: TRBJ1-1; D gene: NA; clone size: NA; CDR3 DNA: TGCGCCAGCAGCTTCGGACGGGGATGGACTGAAGCTTTCTTT; CDR3 protein: CASSFGRGWTEAFF
V gene: TRBV9; J gene: TRBJ1-2; D gene: NA; clone size: once; CDR3 DNA: TGTGCCAGCAGCGCGATCTCGACAGCTCCCTATGGCTACACCTTC; CDR3 protein: CASSAISTAPYGYTF
V gene: TRBV6-6; J gene: TRBJ1-1; D gene: NA; clone size: NA; CDR3 DNA: TGTGCCAGCAGTTCGCGGATTGACACTGAAGCTTTCTTT; CDR3 protein: CASSSRIDTEAFF
V gene: TRBV5-4; J gene: TRBJ2-5; D gene: TRBD2; clone size: NA; CDR3 DNA: TGTGCCAGCAGCTTGGGACTAGCGGGGGGGCCGGAGACCCAGTACTTC; CDR3 protein: CASSLGLAGGPETQYF
V gene: TRBV30; J gene: TRBJ2-1; D gene: TRBD2; clone size: NA; CDR3 DNA: TGTGCCTGGGGGCGGGGGGGCCCCGAGCAGTTCTTC; CDR3 protein: CAWGRGGPEQFF
V gene: TRBV30; J gene: TRBJ1-2; D gene: NA; clone size: NA; CDR3 DNA: TGTGCCTGGAGTGTGGACAGAAACTATGGCTACACCTTC; CDR3 protein: CAWSVDRNYGYTF
V gene: TRBV9; J gene: TRBJ2-2; D gene: TRBD1; clone size: NA; CDR3 DNA: TGTGCCAGCAGCGCGGGACAGGGGGCCGGGGAGCTGTTTTTT; CDR3 protein: CASSAGQGAGELFF
V gene: TRBV19; J gene: TRBJ2-2; D gene: TRBD1; clone size: NA; CDR3 DNA: TGTGCCAGTAGCCCGGGACAGGGAGCCACCGGGGAGCTGTTTTTT; CDR3 protein: CASSPGQGATGELFF
V gene: TRBV12-2; J gene: TRBJ2-7; D gene: NA; clone size: once; CDR3 DNA: TGTGCAAGTCGCCCTCTTGGGACAGGGAAGGAGCAGTACTTC; CDR3 protein: CASRPLGTGKEQYF
V gene: TRBV7-2; J gene: TRBJ1-5; D gene: TRBD1; clone size: NA; CDR3 DNA: TGTGCCAGCAGCTCGGGACAGGGGGGACAGCCCCAGCATTTT; CDR3 protein: CASSSGQGGQPQHF
V gene: TRBV7-3; J gene: TRBJ1-2; D gene: NA; clone size: NA; CDR3 DNA: TGTGCCAGCAGCTTAATGTGGGGAGACGGCTACACCTTC; CDR3 protein: CASSLMWGDGYTF
V gene: TRBV9; J gene: TRBJ2-5; D gene: TRBD1; clone size: NA; CDR3 DNA: TGTGCCAGCAGTGACAGGGGGCATGGAGAGACCCAGTACTTC; CDR3 protein: CASSDRGHGETQYF
V gene: TRBV19; J gene: TRBJ2-1; D gene: NA; clone size: NA; CDR3 DNA: TGTGCCAGTAGTATGGTAGCGGAGGCGTACAATGAGCAGTTCTTC; CDR3 protein: CASSMVAEAYNEQFF
V gene: TRBV7-2; J gene: TRBJ1-1; D gene: NA; clone size: NA; CDR3 DNA: TGTGCCAGCAGCTTAGAGCATAGGAACACTGAAGCTTTCTTT; CDR3 protein: CASSLEHRNTEAFF
V gene: TRBV11-2; J gene: TRBJ2-7; D gene: TRBD2; clone size: NA; CDR3 DNA: TGTGCCAGCAGCCGTTGGCGAAGCGGGATCACCTACGAGCAGTACTTC; CDR3 protein: CASSRWRSGITYEQYF